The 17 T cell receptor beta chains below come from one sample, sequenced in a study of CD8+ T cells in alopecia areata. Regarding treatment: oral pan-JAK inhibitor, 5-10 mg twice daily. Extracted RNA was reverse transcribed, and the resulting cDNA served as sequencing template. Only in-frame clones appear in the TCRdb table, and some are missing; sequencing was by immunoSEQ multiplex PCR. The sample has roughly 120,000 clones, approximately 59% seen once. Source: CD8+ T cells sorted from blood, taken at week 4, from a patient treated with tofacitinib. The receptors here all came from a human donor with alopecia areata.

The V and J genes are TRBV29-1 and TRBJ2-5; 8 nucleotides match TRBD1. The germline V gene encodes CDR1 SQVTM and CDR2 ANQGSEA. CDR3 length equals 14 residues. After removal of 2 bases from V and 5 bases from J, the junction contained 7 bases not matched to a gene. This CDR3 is CSVEQAGGMETQYF. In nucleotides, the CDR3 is TGCAGCGTTGAACAGGCAGGGGGCATGGAGACCCAGTACTTC. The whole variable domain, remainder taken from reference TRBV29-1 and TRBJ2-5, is SAVISQKPSRDICQRGTSLTIQCQVDSQVTMMFWYRQQPGQSLTLIATANQGSEATYESGFVIDKFPISRPNLTFSTLTVSNMSPEDSSIYLCSVEQAGGMETQYFGPGTRLLVL.

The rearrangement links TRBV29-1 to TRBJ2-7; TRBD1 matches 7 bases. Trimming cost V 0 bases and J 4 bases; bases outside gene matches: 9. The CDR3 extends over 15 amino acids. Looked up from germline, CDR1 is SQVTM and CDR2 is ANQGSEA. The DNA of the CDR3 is TGCAGCGTTGAAGATGACGCCGGGACAGCTTACGAGCAGTACTTC. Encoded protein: CSVEDDAGTAYEQYF.

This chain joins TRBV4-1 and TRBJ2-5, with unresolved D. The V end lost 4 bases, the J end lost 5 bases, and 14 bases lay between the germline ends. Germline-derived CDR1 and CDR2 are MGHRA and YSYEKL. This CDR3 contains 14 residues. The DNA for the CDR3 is TGCGCCAGCAGCCCTTCGAATGATTTGGAGACCCAGTACTTC. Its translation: CASSPSNDLETQYF.

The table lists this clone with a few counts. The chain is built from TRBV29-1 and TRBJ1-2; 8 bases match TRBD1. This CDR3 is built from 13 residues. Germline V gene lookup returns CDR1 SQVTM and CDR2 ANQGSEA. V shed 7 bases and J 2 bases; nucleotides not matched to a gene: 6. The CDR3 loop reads CSGSGGSNYGYTF. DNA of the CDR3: TGCAGCGGGTCAGGGGGCTCGAACTATGGCTACACCTTC.

CDR3: CASSQEKSVAGTDTQYF. CDR3 coding DNA: TGCGCCAGCAGCCAAGAGAAGTCAGTTGCGGGCACAGATACGCAGTATTTT. The chain uses TRBV4-1 and TRBJ2-3; no definite D call. The V and J ends lost 0 bases and 1 base respectively, with 14 bases between them. This CDR3 region has 17 residues. Germline V gene lookup returns CDR1 MGHRA and CDR2 YSYEKL.

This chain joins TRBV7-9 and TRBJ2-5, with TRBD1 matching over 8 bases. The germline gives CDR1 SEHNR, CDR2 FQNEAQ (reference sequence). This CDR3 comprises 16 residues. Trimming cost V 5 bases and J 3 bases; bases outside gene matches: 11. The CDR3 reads CASSQMLYRGKETQYF. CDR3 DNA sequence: TGTGCCAGCAGCCAGATGCTTTACAGGGGGAAAGAGACCCAGTACTTC.

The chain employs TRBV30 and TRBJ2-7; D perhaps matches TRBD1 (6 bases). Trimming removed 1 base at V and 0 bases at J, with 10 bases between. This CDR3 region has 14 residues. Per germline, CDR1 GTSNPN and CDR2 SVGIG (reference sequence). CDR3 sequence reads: CAWSDRANSYEQYF. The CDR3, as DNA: TGTGCCTGGAGTGACAGGGCGAACTCCTACGAGCAGTACTTC.

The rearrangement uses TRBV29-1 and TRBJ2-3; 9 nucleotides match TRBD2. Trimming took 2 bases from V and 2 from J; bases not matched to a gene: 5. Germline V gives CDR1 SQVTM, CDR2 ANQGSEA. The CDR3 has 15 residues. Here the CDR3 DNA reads TGCAGCGTTGAATTATCTAGCGGGGACACAGATACGCAGTATTTT. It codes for CSVELSSGDTDTQYF.

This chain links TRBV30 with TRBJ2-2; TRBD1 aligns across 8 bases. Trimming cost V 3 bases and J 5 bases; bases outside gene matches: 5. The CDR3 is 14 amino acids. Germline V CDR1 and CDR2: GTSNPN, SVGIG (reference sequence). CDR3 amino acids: CAWRDRVRTGELFF. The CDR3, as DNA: TGTGCCTGGAGGGACAGGGTCCGGACCGGGGAGCTGTTTTTT.

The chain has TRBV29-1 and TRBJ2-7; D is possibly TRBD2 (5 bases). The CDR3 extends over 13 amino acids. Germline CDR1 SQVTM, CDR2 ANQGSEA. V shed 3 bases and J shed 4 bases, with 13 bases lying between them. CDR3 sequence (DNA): TGCAGCGTTGACTGGCAGGCGGGTTACGAGCAGTACTTC. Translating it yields CSVDWQAGYEQYF.

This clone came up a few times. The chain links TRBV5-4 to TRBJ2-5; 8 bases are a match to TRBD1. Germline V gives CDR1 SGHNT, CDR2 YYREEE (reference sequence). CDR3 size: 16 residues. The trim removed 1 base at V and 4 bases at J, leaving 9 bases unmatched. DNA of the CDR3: TGTGCCAGCAGCTTGATCGACAGGGGTCGAGGAGAGACCCAGTACTTC. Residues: CASSLIDRGRGETQYF.

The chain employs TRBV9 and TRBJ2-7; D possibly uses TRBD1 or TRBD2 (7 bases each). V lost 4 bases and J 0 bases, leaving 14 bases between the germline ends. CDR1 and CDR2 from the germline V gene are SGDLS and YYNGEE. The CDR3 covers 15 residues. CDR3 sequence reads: CASSPQGGSSYEQYF. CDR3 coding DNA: TGTGCCAGCAGCCCCCAGGGGGGGTCCTCCTACGAGCAGTACTTC.

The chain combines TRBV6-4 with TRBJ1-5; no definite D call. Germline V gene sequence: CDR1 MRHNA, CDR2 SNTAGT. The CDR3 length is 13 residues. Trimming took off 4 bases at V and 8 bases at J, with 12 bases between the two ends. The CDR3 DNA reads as TGTGCCAGCAGTGCTTACTCACCCGAGCCCCAGCATTTT. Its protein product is CASSAYSPEPQHF.

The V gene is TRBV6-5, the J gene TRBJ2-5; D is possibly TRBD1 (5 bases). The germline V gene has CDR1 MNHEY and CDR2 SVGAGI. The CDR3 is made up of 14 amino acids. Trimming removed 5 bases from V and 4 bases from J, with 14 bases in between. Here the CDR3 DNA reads TGTGCCAGCAGTCAATCGCGACAGAGAGAGACCCAGTACTTC. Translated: CASSQSRQRETQYF.

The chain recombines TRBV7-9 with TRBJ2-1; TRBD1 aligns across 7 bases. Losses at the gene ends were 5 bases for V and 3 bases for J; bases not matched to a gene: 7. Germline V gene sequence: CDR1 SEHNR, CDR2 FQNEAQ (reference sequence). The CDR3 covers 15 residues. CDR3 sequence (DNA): TGTGCCAGCAGCCCGGGACAGTTAGACTACAATGAGCAGTTCTTC. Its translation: CASSPGQLDYNEQFF.

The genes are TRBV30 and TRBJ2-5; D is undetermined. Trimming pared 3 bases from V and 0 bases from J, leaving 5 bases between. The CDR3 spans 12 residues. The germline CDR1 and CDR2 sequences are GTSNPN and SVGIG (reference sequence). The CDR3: CAWSSDQETQYF. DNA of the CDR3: TGTGCCTGGAGCTCAGACCAAGAGACCCAGTACTTC.

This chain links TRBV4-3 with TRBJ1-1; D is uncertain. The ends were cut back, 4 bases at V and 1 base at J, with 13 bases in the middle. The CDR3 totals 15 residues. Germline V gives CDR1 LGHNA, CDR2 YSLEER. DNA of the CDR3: TGCGCCAGCAGCCCCTCGGCGGCGGCGAACACTGAAGCTTTCTTT. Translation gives CASSPSAAANTEAFF.